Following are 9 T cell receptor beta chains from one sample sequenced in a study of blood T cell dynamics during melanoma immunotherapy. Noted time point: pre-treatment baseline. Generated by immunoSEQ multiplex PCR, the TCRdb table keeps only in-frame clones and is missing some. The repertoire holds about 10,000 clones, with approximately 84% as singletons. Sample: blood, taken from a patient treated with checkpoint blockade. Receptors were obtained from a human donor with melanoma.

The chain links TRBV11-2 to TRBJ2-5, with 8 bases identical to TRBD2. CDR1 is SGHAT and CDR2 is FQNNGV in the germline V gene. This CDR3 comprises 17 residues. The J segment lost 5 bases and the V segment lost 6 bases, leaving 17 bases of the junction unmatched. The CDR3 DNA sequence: TGTGCCAGCAGTCCGTGGGGGTTCCGGGGGGGCACCGAGACCCAGTACTTC. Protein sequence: CASSPWGFRGGTETQYF.

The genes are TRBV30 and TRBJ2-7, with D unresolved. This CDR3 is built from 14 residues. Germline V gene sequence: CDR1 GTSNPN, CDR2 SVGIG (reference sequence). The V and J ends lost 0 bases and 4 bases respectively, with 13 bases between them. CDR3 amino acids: CAWSVQGYGYEQYF. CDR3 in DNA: TGTGCCTGGAGTGTACAAGGGTATGGATACGAGCAGTACTTC.

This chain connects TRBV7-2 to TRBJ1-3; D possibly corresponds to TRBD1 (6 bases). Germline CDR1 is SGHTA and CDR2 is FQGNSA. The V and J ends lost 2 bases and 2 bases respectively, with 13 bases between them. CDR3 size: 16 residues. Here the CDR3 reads CASSLSGTGPGNTIYF. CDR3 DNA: TGTGCCAGCAGCTTAAGCGGAACAGGGCCTGGAAACACCATATATTTT.

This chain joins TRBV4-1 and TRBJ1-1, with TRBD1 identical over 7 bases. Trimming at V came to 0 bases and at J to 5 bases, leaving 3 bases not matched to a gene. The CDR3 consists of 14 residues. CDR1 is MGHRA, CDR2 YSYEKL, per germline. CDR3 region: CASSQDPRGTEAFF. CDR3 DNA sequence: TGCGCCAGCAGCCAAGATCCCAGGGGGACTGAAGCTTTCTTT.

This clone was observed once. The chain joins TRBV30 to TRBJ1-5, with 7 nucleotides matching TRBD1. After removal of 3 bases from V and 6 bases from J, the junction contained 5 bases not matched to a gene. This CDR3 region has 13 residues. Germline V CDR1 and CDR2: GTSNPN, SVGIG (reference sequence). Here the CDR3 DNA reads TGTGCCTGGAGCTACAGGGGTCGTCAGCCCCAGCATTTT. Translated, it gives CAWSYRGRQPQHF. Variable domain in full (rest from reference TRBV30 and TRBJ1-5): SQTIHQWPATLVQPVGSPLSLECTVEGTSNPNLYWYRQAAGRGLQLLFYSVGIGQISSEVPQNLSASRPQDRQFILSSKKLLLSDSGFYLCAWSYRGRQPQHFGDGTRLSIL.

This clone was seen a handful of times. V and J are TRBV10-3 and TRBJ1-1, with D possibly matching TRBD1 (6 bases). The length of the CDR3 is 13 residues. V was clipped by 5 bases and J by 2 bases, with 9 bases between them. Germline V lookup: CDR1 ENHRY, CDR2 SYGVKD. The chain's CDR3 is CAISQDRNTEAFF. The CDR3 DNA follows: TGTGCCATCAGTCAGGACAGAAACACTGAAGCTTTCTTT.

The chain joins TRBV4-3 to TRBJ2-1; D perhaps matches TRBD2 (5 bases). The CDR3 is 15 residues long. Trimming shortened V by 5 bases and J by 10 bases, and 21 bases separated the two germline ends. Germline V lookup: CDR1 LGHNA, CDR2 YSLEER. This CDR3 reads CASSSKRRTGGEQFF. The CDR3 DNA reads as TGCGCCAGCAGCTCAAAGAGACGCACGGGCGGGGAGCAGTTCTTC.

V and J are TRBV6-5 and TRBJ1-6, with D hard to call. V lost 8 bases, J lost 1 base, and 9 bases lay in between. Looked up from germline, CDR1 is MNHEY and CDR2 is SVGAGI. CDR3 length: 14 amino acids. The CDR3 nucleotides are TGTGCCAGCTCCAGCGGGTCCTATAATTCACCCCTCCACTTT. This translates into CASSSGSYNSPLHF.

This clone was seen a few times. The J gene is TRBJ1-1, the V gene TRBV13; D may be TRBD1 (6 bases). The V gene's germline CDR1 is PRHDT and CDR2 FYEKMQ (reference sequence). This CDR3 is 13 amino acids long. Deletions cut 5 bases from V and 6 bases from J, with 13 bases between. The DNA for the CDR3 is TGTGCCAGCAGCGCTTCAGGGGACGCTGAAGCTTTCTTT. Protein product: CASSASGDAEAFF.